The sequence of this T cell receptor (beta chain) was determined in a study of T cells in women clearing cervical HPV infection. About the study: HLA type could not be excluded as a confounder.

A remark on this clone: Its antigen is as yet unknown. Read sequence stops 3 residues before the CDR3 end, and the germline J gene provides the missing end.

Measured with immunoSEQ multiplex PCR; TCRdb has only the in-frame clones, and not every one. The sample includes approximately 35,000 clones. Points from the study as a whole: Controls had more TRBV6-7 (approximately 0.15%) than cases (about 0.11%).

Unmatched junction bases numbered 6, after V lost 1 base and J lost 3 bases. Germline V gene data show CDR1 as SEHNR and CDR2 as FQNEAQ (reference sequence). The CDR3 runs 15 residues. All participants had a single incident cervical HPV16 infection, and prevalent HPV16 infections were excluded. This sequence originates from a woman aged 18-69 years with a cervical HPV16 infection that either progressed to CIN3+ or cleared (not recorded which). Source material: blood buffy coat. V usage is TRBV7-9 and J usage is TRBJ2-7; 7 positions match TRBD1. The CDR3 is CASSLGGQVFYEQYF. The sequenced part of the CDR3 DNA is TGTGCCAGCAGCTTAGGAGGACAGGTATTCTACGAG.